This T cell receptor (beta chain) comes out of a study of OX40 agonist ivuxolimab in advanced cancers. Background on the study: There were three patients with partial responses, one having hepatocellular carcinoma and two cutaneous melanoma.

The method was immunoSEQ multiplex PCR; TCRdb's version includes in-frame clones alone and lacks a portion of them. The sample lists approximately 58,000 clones; about 85% were seen once. Germline values: CDR1 KGHSH, CDR2 LQKENI. The CDR3 covers 18 residues. The sample here was CD4+ or CD8+ T cells sorted from blood, taken in a trial of the OX40 agonist ivuxolimab. The J gene is TRBJ2-5, the V gene TRBV18, with D uncertain. The DNA end is more similar to TRBJ2-7, so the J call may be wrong. The sequence was collected from an adult with an advanced solid tumor such as melanoma, head and neck, liver or kidney cancer. The CDR3 reads CASSPSVSNDKPLYEQYF. CDR3 in DNA: TGTGCCAGCTCACCCTCCGTTTCCAACGACAAACCCCTTTACGAGCAGTACTTC.